This TCR beta chain is from a study of T cell responses to AZD1222 COVID-19 vaccine. Germline CDR1 is KGHSH and CDR2 is LQKENI. V was trimmed by 2 bases and J by 3 bases, leaving 11 bases between them. This CDR3 has 15 residues. The table came from immunoSEQ multiplex PCR; TCRdb's copy has only in-frame clones and leaves some out. The sample carries fewer than 110,000 clones, 89% recorded once. The chain employs TRBV18 and TRBJ1-3, with D unclear. The clonotype comes from an adult in good health. The source was peripheral blood, collected on day 0 of AZD1222 vaccination. CDR3 bases: TGTGCCAGCTCACCAATACGCCTAGGTGGAAACACCATATATTTT. Amino acid sequence: CASSPIRLGGNTIYF.